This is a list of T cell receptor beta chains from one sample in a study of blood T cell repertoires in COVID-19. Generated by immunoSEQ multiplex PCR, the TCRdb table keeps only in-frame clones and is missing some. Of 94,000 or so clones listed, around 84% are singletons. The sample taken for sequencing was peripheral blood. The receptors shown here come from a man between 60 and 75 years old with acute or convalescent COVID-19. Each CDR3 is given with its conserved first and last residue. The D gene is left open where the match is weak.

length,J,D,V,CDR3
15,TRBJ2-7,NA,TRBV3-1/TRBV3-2,CASSQDRQGRGEQYF
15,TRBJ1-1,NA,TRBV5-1,CASSLVSPGNTEAFF
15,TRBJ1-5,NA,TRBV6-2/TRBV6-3,CASSYGGLGNQPQHF
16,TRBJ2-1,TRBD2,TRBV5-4,CASSLAGTSGNNEQFF
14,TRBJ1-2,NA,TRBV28,CASSLMRPRYGYTF
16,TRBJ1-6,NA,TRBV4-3,CASSQDRGGSGSPLHF
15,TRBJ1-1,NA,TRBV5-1,CASSTSGRRETEAFF
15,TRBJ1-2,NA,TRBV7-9,CASSLRGGAQYGYTF
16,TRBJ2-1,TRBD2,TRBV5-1,CASSLGGTSGYYEQFF
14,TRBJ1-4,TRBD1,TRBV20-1,CSASPDRVGEKLFF
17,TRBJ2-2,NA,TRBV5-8,CASSLGYRQSNTGELFF
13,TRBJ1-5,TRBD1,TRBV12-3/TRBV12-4,CASRGTGDQPQHF
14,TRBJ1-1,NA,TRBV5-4,CASSIHRDNTEAFF
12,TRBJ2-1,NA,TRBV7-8,CASSLAAIARFF
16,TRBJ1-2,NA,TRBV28,CASNHADAGGLGGYTF
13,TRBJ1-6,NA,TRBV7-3,CASSRTADQPLHF
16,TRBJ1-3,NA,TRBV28,CASSRHGKDYGNTIYF
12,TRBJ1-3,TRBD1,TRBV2,CASSGQGSTIYF
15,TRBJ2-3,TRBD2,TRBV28,CASSLLRGGTDTQYF
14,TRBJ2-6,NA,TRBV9,CASNQGNGANVLTF
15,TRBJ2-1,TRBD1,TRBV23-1,CATQKGQGSCNEQFF
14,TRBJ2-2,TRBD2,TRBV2,CASKPGLASGELFF
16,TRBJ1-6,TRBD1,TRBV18,CASSSGTGLANSPLHF
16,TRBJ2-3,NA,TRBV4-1,CASSQGAGALTDTQYF
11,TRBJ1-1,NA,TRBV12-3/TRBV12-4,CASERNTEAFF
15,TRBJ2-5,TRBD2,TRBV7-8,CASSLVGRGGETQYF
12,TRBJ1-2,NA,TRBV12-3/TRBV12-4,CASSGPDYGYTF
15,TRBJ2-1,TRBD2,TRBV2,CASSVLLAGGPSLIF
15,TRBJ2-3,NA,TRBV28,CASSSPAASVDTQYF
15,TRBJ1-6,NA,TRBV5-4,CANSLGSSYNSPLHF
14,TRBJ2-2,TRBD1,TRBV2,CASSRTGVTGELFF
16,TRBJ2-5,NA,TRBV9,CASSVGNQGPQETQYF
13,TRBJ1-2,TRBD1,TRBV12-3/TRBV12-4,CASSRQGARGYTF
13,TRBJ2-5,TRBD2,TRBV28,CASIRGGSETQYF
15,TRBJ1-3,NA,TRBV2,CASSEGGVSGNTIYF
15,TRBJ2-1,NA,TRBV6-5,CASRRQVHSYNEQFF
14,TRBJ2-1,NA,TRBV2,CASSDRVGFNEQFF
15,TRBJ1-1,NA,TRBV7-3,CASSLSPLLNTEAFF
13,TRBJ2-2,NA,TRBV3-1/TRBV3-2,CASTPRVAGELFF
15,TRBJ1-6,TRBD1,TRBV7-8,CASSPQDRVGSPLHF
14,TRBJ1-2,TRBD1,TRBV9,CASSVTGGNYGYTF
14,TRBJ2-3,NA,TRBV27,CASSPGGRRNTQYF